This T cell receptor (beta chain) was found in a study of T-cell memory formation after mild COVID-19. About the research overall: Across donors, TCR clusters were largely donor specific. General study results and limits: Largely, contracting CD4+ clones fell within CM and EM, and contracting CD8+ clones within EMRA. Clones contracting over day 15 to 85 were CD4/CD8 balanced, with later expanders leaning CD4+. Cross-reactive memory apparently joined, as some responding clones appeared in pre-infection memory.

The CDR3 contains 11 residues. Germline V gene sequence: CDR1 DFQATT, CDR2 SNEGSKA (reference sequence). V shed 6 bases and J shed 8 bases, with 13 bases lying between them. Points on this clonotype: Its antigen remains unknown.

Via MiXCR, TCRdb re-called the 5' RACE reads, giving one row per CDR3 protein. The table lists about 180,000 distinct CDR3 sequences, roughly 18% of them singletons. The rearrangement links TRBV20-1 to TRBJ1-1; D is ambiguous. This receptor was identified in a man between 18 and 35 years old who had mild COVID-19 (a few samples of this study predate the infection). Cell type and time point are not known. The sample consisted of PBMCs or a T cell subset sorted from them (not recorded which). CDR3 nucleotides: TGCAGTGCCCCCGCCATGGCAGAAGCTTTCTTT. Protein product: CSAPAMAEAFF.